Below are 26 T cell receptor beta chains sequenced from a single sample in a study of PD-L1 blockade in urothelial cancer. Time point meaning: peripheral blood 6 weeks after treatment start. Some clones are missing from TCRdb's copy, which holds only in-frame ones; the method was immunoSEQ multiplex PCR. The data show 40,000 to 45,000 clones, with less than 95% seen just once and approximately 7.9% held by the top ten. Source: PBMCs, taken around atezolizumab (anti-PD-L1) treatment. All receptors come from a man between 65 and 85 years old with urothelial cancer.

The chain uses TRBV5-1 and TRBJ2-2, with TRBD2 identical over 10 bases. In germline, CDR1 is SGHRS, CDR2 YFSETQ. The CDR3 contains 16 residues. Trimming removed 2 bases from V and 7 bases from J; junction bases left unmatched: 8. CDR3 in DNA: TGCGCCAGCAGCTTTCTAGCGGGAGTCGGCGGCGGGGAGCTGTTTTTT. The encoded protein is CASSFLAGVGGGELFF.

The chain joins TRBV11-2 to TRBJ2-7; 9 nucleotides agree with TRBD2. Germline CDR1 and CDR2: SGHAT and FQNNGV. Trimming cost V 1 base and J 8 bases; bases outside gene matches: 9. The CDR3 sequence is 15 residues long. The CDR3 sequence is CASSLVSSGITQQYF. The CDR3 region has the DNA TGTGCCAGCAGCTTAGTCTCTAGCGGGATTACCCAGCAGTACTTC.

The rearrangement uses TRBV5-1 and TRBJ2-5; TRBD1 matches 7 bases. V was pared by 4 bases and J by 2 bases, with 5 bases of the junction left unmatched. The CDR3 is made up of 14 amino acids. Germline V gene lookup returns CDR1 SGHRS and CDR2 YFSETQ. CDR3 loop: CASSAGTAQETQYF. As DNA, the CDR3 is TGCGCCAGCAGCGCAGGGACAGCGCAAGAGACCCAGTACTTC.

The chain joins TRBV28 to TRBJ2-1; the D gene is possibly TRBD1 (5 bases). Germline assignment: CDR1 MDHEN and CDR2 SYDVKM. The CDR3 spans 15 residues. Trimming removed 8 bases from V and 3 bases from J, with 17 bases in between. The CDR3 protein is CASQPIQTVYNEQFF. CDR3 DNA: TGTGCCAGCCAACCTATCCAGACAGTCTACAATGAGCAGTTCTTC.

This clone has just a few counts. The gene calls are TRBV5-8 and TRBJ2-7; 7 nucleotides align to TRBD2. J gave up 4 bases and V 3 bases, and 10 bases lay outside the gene matches. The length of the CDR3 is 15 residues. Germline loops: CDR1 SGHTS, CDR2 YDEGEE. CDR3 sequence: CASSYRPSGAYEQYF. CDR3 bases: TGTGCCAGCAGCTATCGACCTAGCGGTGCATACGAGCAGTACTTC.

The chain joins TRBV30 to TRBJ1-5; D might be TRBD1 (5 bases). V lost 6 bases and J 5 bases, leaving 14 bases between the germline ends. Germline assignment: CDR1 GTSNPN and CDR2 SVGIG (reference sequence). The CDR3 length is 13 residues. The DNA for the CDR3 is TGTGCCTGCGGGGGGGGGATCGATCAGCCCCAGCATTTT. It encodes CACGGGIDQPQHF.

The rearrangement links TRBV10-2 to TRBJ1-2, with D tentatively TRBD1 (5 bases). CDR3 length: 15 amino acids. V lost 5 bases, J lost 2 bases, and 15 bases lay in between. Germline values: CDR1 WSHSY, CDR2 SAAADI. The CDR3 loop is CASSLLSGPNYGYTF. The CDR3 DNA sequence: TGCGCCAGCAGTCTTCTATCAGGGCCCAACTATGGCTACACCTTC.

The chain employs TRBV2 and TRBJ2-3; 16 nucleotides align to TRBD2. The germline V gene has CDR1 SNHLY and CDR2 FYNNEI. The CDR3 consists of 16 residues. V was clipped by 10 bases and J by 2 bases; unmatched bases: 6. The CDR3 DNA reads as TGTGCCACCGGGACTAGCGGGAGGGCCTCCACAGATACGCAGTATTTT. Residues: CATGTSGRASTDTQYF.

The chain recombines TRBV6-1 with TRBJ2-1, with 14 bases fitting TRBD2. Trimming at V came to 1 base and at J to 1 base, leaving 3 bases not matched to a gene. The CDR3 loop spans 18 amino acids. Per germline, CDR1 MNHNS and CDR2 SASEGT. Written as DNA, the CDR3 is TGTGCCAGCAGTGAAGGGACTAGCGGGAGGCCTTCCTACAATGAGCAGTTCTTC. Translation: CASSEGTSGRPSYNEQFF.

The chain recombines TRBV5-6 with TRBJ2-3; 8 nucleotides agree with TRBD1. V lost 3 bases to trimming and J lost 7 bases; unmatched junction nucleotides: 13. CDR1 is SGHDT, CDR2 YYEEEE, per germline. The CDR3 length is 16 residues. The CDR3: CASSSFLQGVENTQYF. The CDR3 nucleotides are TGTGCCAGCAGCTCTTTTCTACAGGGGGTTGAAAATACGCAGTATTTT. The entire variable domain, with the rest obtained from reference TRBV5-6 and TRBJ2-3, is as follows: DAGVTQSPTHLIKTRGQQVTLRCSPKSGHDTVSWYQQALGQGPQFIFQYYEEEERQRGNFPDRFSGHQFPNYSSELNVNALLLGDSALYLCASSSFLQGVENTQYFGPGTRLTVL.

The chain combines TRBV18 with TRBJ1-3, with 7 bases matching TRBD1. CDR1 and CDR2 from the germline V gene are KGHSH and LQKENI. V lost 5 bases to trimming and J lost 1 base; unmatched junction nucleotides: 8. The CDR3 is made up of 16 amino acids. The CDR3 here is CASSSQNRGSGNTIYF. As DNA, the CDR3 is TGTGCCAGCTCATCGCAAAACAGGGGTTCTGGAAACACCATATATTTT.

The J gene is TRBJ2-1, the V gene TRBV19; 8 nucleotides match TRBD1. V gave up 1 base and J gave up 6 bases; unmatched junction bases: 5. Per the germline V gene, CDR1 is LNHDA and CDR2 is SQIVND (reference sequence). The CDR3 is 15 amino acids. The CDR3 nucleotides are TGTGCCAGTAGTATAGTCCAGGGGGCAGGCAATGAGCAGTTCTTC. Its protein product is CASSIVQGAGNEQFF.

The rearrangement joins TRBV2 to TRBJ2-2; 9 nucleotides line up with TRBD2. CDR1 SNHLY and CDR2 FYNNEI come from the germline V gene. The CDR3 has 15 amino acids. Trimming took 4 bases from V and 5 from J; bases not matched to a gene: 5. The CDR3 sequence is CASSVLAGQTGELFF. CDR3 nucleotides: TGTGCCAGCAGTGTCCTAGCGGGACAGACCGGGGAGCTGTTTTTT. Full variable domain (rest looked up from reference TRBV2 and TRBJ2-2): EPEVTQTPSHQVTQMGQEVILRCVPISNHLYFYWYRQILGQKVEFLVSFYNNEISEKSEIFDDQFSVERPDGSNFTLKIRSTKLEDSAMYFCASSVLAGQTGELFFGEGSRLTVL.

This clone has a handful of counts. V and J are TRBV7-2 and TRBJ2-2; a weak D match, TRBD1 (5 bases). The CDR3 runs to 14 residues. V was cut by 4 bases and J by 4 bases, with 10 bases left in between. Germline-derived CDR1 and CDR2 are SGHTA and FQGNSA. CDR3 DNA: TGTGCCAGCAGCTCCCAGGGTGGCACCGGGGAGCTGTTTTTT. Translation: CASSSQGGTGELFF.

The chain has TRBV11-3 and TRBJ1-5; 9 bases align to TRBD1. Germline V gene sequence: CDR1 SGHNT, CDR2 YENEEA. The CDR3 length is 17 residues. V was clipped by 4 bases and J by 5 bases; unmatched bases: 12. Here the CDR3 reads CASSSHRWDRAYQPQHF. The CDR3, as DNA: TGTGCCAGCAGCTCCCACCGCTGGGACAGGGCGTATCAGCCCCAGCATTTT.

The chain has TRBV15 and TRBJ2-7; 8 bases are a match to TRBD1. The V gene's germline CDR1 is LNHNV and CDR2 YYDKDF (reference sequence). The CDR3 extends over 14 amino acids. Trimming at V came to 3 bases and at J to 3 bases, leaving 4 bases not matched to a gene. CDR3 DNA: TGTGCCACCAGCAGGGACAGGGCGAACTACGAGCAGTACTTC. Protein: CATSRDRANYEQYF. The full variable domain, its missing parts supplied by reference TRBV15 and TRBJ2-7, is DAMVIQNPRYQVTQFGKPVTLSCSQTLNHNVMYWYQQKSSQAPKLLFHYYDKDFNNEADTPDNFQSRRPNTSFCFLDIRSPGLGDTAMYLCATSRDRANYEQYFGPGTRLTVT.

This chain links TRBV29-1 with TRBJ2-3; D may be TRBD2 (6 bases). The V and J ends lost 6 bases and 0 bases respectively, with 16 bases between them. This CDR3 is built from 15 residues. CDR1 is SQVTM, CDR2 ANQGSEA, per germline. The CDR3 loop is CSVESDGTSTDTQYF. In DNA, the CDR3 is TGCAGCGTCGAATCCGACGGGACTAGCACAGATACGCAGTATTTT.

In this sample, this clone turned up once. This rearrangement joins TRBV30 to TRBJ1-4; 8 nucleotides align to TRBD1. V dropped 0 bases and J dropped 2; count of bases not matched to a gene: 5. This CDR3 has 16 residues. The germline gives CDR1 GTSNPN, CDR2 SVGIG (reference sequence). CDR3 sequence: CAWSVYRGGTNEKLFF. DNA for the CDR3: TGTGCCTGGAGTGTATACAGGGGGGGCACTAATGAAAAACTGTTTTTT.

The rearrangement joins TRBV10-3 to TRBJ2-3; the D is unclear. This CDR3 contains 15 residues. Trimming left V 2 bases short and J 1 base short, with 10 bases between. CDR1 and CDR2 from the germline V gene are ENHRY and SYGVKD. CDR3 DNA sequence: TGTGCCATCAGTGAGCCCAATACACGCACAGATACGCAGTATTTT. This translates into CAISEPNTRTDTQYF.

The chain combines TRBV4-2 with TRBJ2-4, with a weak D call TRBD2 (5 bases). Germline V gene sequence: CDR1 LGHNA, CDR2 YNFKEQ. The CDR3 spans 12 residues. V dropped 5 bases and J dropped 7 bases, with 9 bases sitting between them. CDR3 sequence (DNA): TGTGCCAGCAGCAGCGGACTTAACATTCAGTACTTC. Amino acids: CASSSGLNIQYF.

The chain combines TRBV28 with TRBJ2-3; possibly TRBD1 for D (6 bases). V shed 10 bases and J shed 2 bases, with 13 bases lying between them. CDR3 length: 13 residues. The germline CDR1 and CDR2 sequences are MDHEN and SYDVKM. Here the CDR3 reads CAIYGQTTDTQYF. The CDR3 region has the DNA TGTGCCATATACGGACAGACCACAGATACGCAGTATTTT. Filled out from reference TRBV28 and TRBJ2-3, the complete variable domain reads DVKVTQSSRYLVKRTGEKVFLECVQDMDHENMFWYRQDPGLGLRLIYFSYDVKMKEKGDIPEGYSVSREKKERFSLILESASTNQTSMYLCAIYGQTTDTQYFGPGTRLTVL.

This clone was detected once. V and J are TRBV6-5 and TRBJ1-5; TRBD1 matches 7 bases. J was trimmed by 3 bases and V by 6 bases; bases with no gene match: 8. This CDR3 region has 15 residues. Germline V CDR1 and CDR2: MNHEY, SVGAGI. The CDR3 bases are TGTGCCAGCAGGGGTACAGGGGCCGACAATCAGCCCCAGCATTTT. Translating it yields CASRGTGADNQPQHF.

The chain recombines TRBV5-1 with TRBJ2-2, with D perhaps matching TRBD1 (5 bases). The germline V gene has CDR1 SGHRS and CDR2 YFSETQ. Trimming removed 6 bases from V and 5 bases from J, with 14 bases in between. The CDR3 is made up of 14 amino acids. CDR3 residues: CASKGQGDTGELFF. CDR3 bases: TGCGCCAGCAAGGGCCAGGGTGATACCGGGGAGCTGTTTTTT.

This chain uses TRBV10-2 with TRBJ1-2; D gene unclear. Germline assignment: CDR1 WSHSY and CDR2 SAAADI. The CDR3 runs to 13 residues. Between the trimmed V and J ends, which lost 2 bases and 6 bases, there was a span of 10 bases. For the CDR3, the DNA is TGCGCCAGCAGTGAGCTTAGGAGGGATGGCTACACCTTC. Translating gives CASSELRRDGYTF.

The chain uses TRBV10-1 and TRBJ2-7; D unclear. The V gene lost 4 bases and the J gene lost 2 bases, with 9 bases spanning the gap. The CDR3 is 13 residues long. Germline V lookup: CDR1 WNHNN, CDR2 SYGVQD (reference sequence). CDR3 sequence reads: CASSAGPTYEQYF. The CDR3 region has the DNA TGCGCCAGCAGTGCTGGGCCTACCTACGAGCAGTACTTC.

The rearrangement links TRBV7-8 to TRBJ2-5; TRBD1 matches at 10 bases. Germline V gene data show CDR1 as SGHVS and CDR2 as FQNEAQ. There are 15 residues in the CDR3. V trimming: 6 bases; J trimming: 2 bases; junction bases outside the gene matches: 6. DNA for the CDR3: TGTGCCAGCAGACTAGGGACAGGGGTGCAAGAGACCCAGTACTTC. Translation: CASRLGTGVQETQYF.